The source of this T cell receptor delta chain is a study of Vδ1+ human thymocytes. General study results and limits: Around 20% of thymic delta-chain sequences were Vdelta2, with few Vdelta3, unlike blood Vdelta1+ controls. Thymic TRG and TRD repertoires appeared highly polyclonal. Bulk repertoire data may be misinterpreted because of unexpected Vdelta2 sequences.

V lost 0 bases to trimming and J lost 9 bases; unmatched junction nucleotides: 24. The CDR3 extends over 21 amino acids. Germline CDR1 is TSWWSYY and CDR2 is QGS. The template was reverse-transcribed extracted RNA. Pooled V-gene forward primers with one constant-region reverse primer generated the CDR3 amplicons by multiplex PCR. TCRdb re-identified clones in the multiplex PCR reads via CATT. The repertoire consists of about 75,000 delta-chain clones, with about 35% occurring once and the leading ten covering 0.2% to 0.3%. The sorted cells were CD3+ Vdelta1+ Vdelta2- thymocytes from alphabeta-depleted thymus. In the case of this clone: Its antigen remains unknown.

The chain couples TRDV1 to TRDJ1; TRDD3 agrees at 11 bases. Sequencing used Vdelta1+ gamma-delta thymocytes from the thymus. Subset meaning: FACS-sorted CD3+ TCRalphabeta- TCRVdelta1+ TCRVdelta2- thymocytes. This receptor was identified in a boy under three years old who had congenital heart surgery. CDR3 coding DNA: TGTGCTCTTGGGGAACTAGTTTATCCTACGATCGGTCCGTGGGGGATACGCGAACTCATCTTT. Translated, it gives CALGELVYPTIGPWGIRELIF.